This T cell receptor beta chain was sequenced in a study of blood T cell repertoires in COVID-19 (TCRdb year 2020). With respect to the entire study: Collaborator samples came from the United States, Italy and Spain and covered acute and convalescent phases of COVID-19. The prospective study material was composed of cDNA or gDNA derived from T cells, B-cell-depleted T cells, or PBMCs. The dataset comprised deeply sampled blood TCRbeta repertoires from subjects exposed to, actively infected with, or recovered from COVID-19. The repertoires were released in a freely available public database meant as a resource for research on the immune response to SARS-CoV-2. Samples came from the ongoing ImmuneRACE study (first 160 participants) plus 1,254 subjects from 6 global collaborators. The sample metadata nearly always contained a de-identified subject ID, COVID-19 status, age in years and sex. Where HLA class I and class II types were available, the types were taken from metadata supplied by the sample provider, not from assay-based typing. Paper-wide results and their limitations: How much clinical and demographic metadata was included differed by source and by participant, and the metadata was provided uncurated.

CDR1 and CDR2 were assigned from the germline V gene as SGHTA and FQGTGA. The CDR3, cysteine through phenylalanine, is 13 amino acids long. CDR3 DNA only is kept here, 39 bases in frame from base 1. V gives up 3 bases and J gives up 6 bases, and the segment between their germline ends measures 9 bases. TCRbeta CDR3 regions were amplified from genomic DNA by means of the immunoSEQ Assay, a bias-controlled multiplex PCR. The published analysis was carried out like this. Nucleated cell counts per sample were estimated from amplification of reference gene primers within the assay. To quantify the absolute abundance of each unique TCRbeta CDR3 rearrangement, sequence reads were collapsed and filtered. For each sample, productive Simpson clonality was calculated as the square root of Simpson's diversity index across productive rearrangements. TCRdb mirrors the immuneACCESS table, restricted to in-frame sequences. Some clones are absent from its copies; in checked studies, under half trace to an unresolved V gene, and the reason for the others is unknown. V, J and clone size are taken as reported in that table, and D and trimming were inferred from the DNA itself. This sample comprises about 120,000 clones, 79% of them detected only once. 3% to 4.5% of the sample lies in the top ten.

The collaborating institutions used their own protocols to collect whole blood in K2EDTA tubes. For TCRbeta analysis, collaborators shipped samples in one of three forms: frozen whole blood, isolated PBMCs, or DNA extracted from either of those sample types. Of note for this clone: Its antigen remains undetermined. Base qualities are missing; no much larger clone stands one base away.

Sequences were obtained from peripheral blood. This sequence was found in a woman aged 80 or older with acute or convalescent COVID-19. Recombination connected TRBV7-3 to TRBJ2-1; tentative D gene TRBD2, with 5 bases matching. CDR3 sequence: CASSLGELNEQFF. The DNA sequence follows: TGTGCCAGCAGCTTGGGAGAGCTCAATGAGCAGTTCTTC.